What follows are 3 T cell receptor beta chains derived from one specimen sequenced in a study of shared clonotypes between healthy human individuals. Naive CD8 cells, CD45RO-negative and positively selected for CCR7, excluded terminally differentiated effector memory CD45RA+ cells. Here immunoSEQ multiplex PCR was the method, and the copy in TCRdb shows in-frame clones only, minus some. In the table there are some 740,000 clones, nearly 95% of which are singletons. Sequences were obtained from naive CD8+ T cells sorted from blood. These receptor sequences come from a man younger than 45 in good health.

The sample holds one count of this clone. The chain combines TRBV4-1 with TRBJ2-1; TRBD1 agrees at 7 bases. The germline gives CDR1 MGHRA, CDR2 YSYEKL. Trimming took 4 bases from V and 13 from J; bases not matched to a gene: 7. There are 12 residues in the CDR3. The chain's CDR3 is CASSPTGNVQFF. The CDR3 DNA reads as TGCGCCAGCAGCCCGACAGGGAATGTTCAGTTCTTC.

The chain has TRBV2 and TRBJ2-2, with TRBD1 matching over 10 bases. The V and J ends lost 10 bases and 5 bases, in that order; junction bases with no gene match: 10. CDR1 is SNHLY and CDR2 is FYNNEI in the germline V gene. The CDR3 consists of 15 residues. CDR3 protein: CAKTGTGEGTGELFF. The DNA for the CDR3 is TGTGCCAAAACCGGGACAGGGGAGGGGACCGGGGAGCTGTTTTTT.

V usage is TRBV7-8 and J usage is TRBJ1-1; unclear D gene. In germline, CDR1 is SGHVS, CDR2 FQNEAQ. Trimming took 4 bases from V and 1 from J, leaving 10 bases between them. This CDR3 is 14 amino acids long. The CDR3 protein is CASSSRIENTEAFF. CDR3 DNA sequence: TGTGCCAGCAGCTCTCGGATCGAGAACACTGAAGCTTTCTTT.